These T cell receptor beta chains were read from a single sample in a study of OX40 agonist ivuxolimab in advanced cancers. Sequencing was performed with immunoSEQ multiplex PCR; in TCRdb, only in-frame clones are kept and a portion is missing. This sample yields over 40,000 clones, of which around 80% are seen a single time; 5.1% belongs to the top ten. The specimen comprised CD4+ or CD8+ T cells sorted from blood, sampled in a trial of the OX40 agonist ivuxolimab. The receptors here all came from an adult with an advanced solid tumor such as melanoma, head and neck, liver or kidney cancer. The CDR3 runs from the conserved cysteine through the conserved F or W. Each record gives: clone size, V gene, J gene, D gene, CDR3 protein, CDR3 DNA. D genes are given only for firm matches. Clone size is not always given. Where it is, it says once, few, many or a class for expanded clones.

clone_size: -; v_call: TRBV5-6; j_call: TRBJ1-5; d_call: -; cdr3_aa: CASSASGQPSNQPQHF; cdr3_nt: TGTGCCAGCAGCGCAAGCGGACAGCCTAGCAATCAGCCCCAGCATTTT
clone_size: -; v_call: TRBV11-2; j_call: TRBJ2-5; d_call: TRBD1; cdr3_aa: CASSGDRGETQYF; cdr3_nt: TGTGCCAGCAGCGGGGACAGGGGTGAGACCCAGTACTTC
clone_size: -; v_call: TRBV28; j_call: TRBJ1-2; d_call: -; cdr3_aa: CASSLKREYGYTF; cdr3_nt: TGTGCCAGCAGTTTAAAACGGGAGTATGGCTACACCTTC
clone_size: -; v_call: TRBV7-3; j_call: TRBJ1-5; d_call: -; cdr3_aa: CASSLGANQPQHF; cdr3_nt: TGTGCCAGCAGCTTAGGAGCCAATCAGCCCCAGCATTTT
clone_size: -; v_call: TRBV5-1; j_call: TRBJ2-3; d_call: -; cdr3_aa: CASSLARQGKDTQYF; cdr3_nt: TGCGCCAGCAGCTTGGCCCGTCAGGGAAAGGATACGCAGTATTTT
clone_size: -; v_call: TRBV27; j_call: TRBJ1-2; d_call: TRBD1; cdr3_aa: CASAGTAANYGYTF; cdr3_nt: TGTGCCAGCGCCGGGACAGCTGCTAACTATGGCTACACCTTC
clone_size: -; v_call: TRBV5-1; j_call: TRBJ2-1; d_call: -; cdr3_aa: CASSLALGRGLFFDNEQFF; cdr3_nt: TGCGCCAGCAGCTTGGCTTTGGGGAGGGGGCTCTTTTTTGACAATGAGCAGTTCTTC
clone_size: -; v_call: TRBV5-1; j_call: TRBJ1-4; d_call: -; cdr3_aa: CASSLGTREKLFF; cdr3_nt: TGCGCCAGCAGCCTCGGGACTCGGGAAAAACTGTTTTTT
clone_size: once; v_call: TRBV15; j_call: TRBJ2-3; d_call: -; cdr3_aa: CATSRDRAHTTDTQYF; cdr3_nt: TGTGCCACCAGCAGAGATAGGGCTCATACGACAGATACGCAGTATTTT
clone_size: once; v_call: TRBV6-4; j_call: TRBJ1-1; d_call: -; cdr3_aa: CASRSGLNTEAFF; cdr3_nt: TGTGCCAGCAGATCGGGATTGAACACTGAAGCTTTCTTT
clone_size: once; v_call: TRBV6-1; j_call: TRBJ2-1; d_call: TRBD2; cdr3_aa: CASRLAGVGHEQFF; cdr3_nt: TGTGCCAGCAGGCTAGCGGGAGTAGGCCATGAGCAGTTCTTC
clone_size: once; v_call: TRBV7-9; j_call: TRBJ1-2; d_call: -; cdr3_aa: CASSLDGVGTYGYTF; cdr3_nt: TGTGCCAGCAGCTTAGACGGGGTGGGAACGTATGGCTACACCTTC
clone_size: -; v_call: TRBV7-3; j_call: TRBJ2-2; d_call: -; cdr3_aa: CASSLNPWAGELFF; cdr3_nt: TGTGCCAGCAGCTTAAATCCGTGGGCCGGGGAGCTGTTTTTT
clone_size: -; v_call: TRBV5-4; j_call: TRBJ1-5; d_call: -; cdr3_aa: CASSEDINQPQHF; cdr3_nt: TGTGCCAGCAGCGAGGACATAAATCAGCCCCAGCATTTT
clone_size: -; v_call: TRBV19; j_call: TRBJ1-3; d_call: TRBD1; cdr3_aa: CATRQGWENTIYF; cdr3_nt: TGTGCCACACGACAGGGTTGGGAAAACACCATATATTTT
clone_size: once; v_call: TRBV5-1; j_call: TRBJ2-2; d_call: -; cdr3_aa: CASSFSLIVHRENTGELFF; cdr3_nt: TGCGCCAGCAGCTTTAGCCTCATAGTCCACAGGGAGAACACCGGGGAGCTGTTTTTT
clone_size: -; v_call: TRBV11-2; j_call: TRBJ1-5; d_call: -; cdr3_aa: CASSFATGNQPQHF; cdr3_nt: TGTGCCAGCAGCTTCGCCACAGGGAATCAGCCCCAGCATTTT
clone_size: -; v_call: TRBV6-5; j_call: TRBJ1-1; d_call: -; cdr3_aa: CASSSQNRNTEAFF; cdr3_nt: TGTGCCAGCAGTTCCCAAAACCGTAACACTGAAGCTTTCTTT
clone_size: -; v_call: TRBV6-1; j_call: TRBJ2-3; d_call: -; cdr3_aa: CASTGSTDTQYF; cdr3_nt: TGTGCCAGCACGGGTAGCACAGATACGCAGTATTTT
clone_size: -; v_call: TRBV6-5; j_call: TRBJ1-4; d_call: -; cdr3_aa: CASRSPGQGNEKLFF; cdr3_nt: TGTGCCAGCAGATCTCCGGGGCAGGGGAATGAAAAACTGTTTTTT
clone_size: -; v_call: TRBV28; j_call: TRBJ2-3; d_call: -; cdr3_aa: CASSPRDTQYF; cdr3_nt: TGTGCCAGCAGCCCACGGGATACGCAGTATTTT
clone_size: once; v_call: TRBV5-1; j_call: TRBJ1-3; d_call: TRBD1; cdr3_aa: CASSFGQVSSGNTIYF; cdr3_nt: TGCGCCAGCAGCTTTGGACAGGTTAGCTCTGGAAACACCATATATTTT
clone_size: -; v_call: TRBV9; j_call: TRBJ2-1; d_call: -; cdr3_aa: CASSPMDSASSVF; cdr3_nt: TGTGCCAGCAGCCCAATGGACAGCGCTTCATCGGTCTTC
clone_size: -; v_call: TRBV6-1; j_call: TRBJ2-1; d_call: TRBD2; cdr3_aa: CASSEGGRSFDEQFF; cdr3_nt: TGTGCCAGCAGTGAGGGAGGGCGCTCGTTCGATGAGCAGTTCTTC
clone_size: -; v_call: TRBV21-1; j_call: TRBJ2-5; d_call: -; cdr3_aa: CASSKMETQYF; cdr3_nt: TGTGCCAGCAGCAAAATGGAGACCCAGTACTTC
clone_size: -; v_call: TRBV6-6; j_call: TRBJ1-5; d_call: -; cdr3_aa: CASRGESNQPQHF; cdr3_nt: TGTGCCAGCAGGGGGGAGAGCAATCAGCCCCAGCATTTT
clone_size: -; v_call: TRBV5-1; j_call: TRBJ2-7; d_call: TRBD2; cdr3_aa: CASSLGLAGANEQYF; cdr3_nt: TGCGCCAGCAGCTTGGGACTAGCGGGAGCAAACGAGCAGTACTTC
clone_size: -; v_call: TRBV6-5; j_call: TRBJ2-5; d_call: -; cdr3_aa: CASSYSGPVGTQYF; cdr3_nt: TGTGCCAGCAGTTACTCGGGCCCAGTGGGGACCCAGTACTTC
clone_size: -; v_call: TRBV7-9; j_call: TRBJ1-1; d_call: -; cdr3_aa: CASSLDGETEAFF; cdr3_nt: TGTGCCAGCAGCTTAGACGGGGAAACTGAAGCTTTCTTT
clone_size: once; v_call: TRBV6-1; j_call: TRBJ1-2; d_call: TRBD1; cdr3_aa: CASRGQVIYGYTF; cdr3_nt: TGTGCCAGCAGAGGACAGGTTATCTATGGCTACACCTTC
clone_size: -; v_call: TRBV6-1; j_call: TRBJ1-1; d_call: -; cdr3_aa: CASSSQGGTEAFF; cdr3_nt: TGTGCCAGCAGTTCACAGGGCGGCACTGAAGCTTTCTTT
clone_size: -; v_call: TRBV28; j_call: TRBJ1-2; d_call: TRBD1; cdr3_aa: CASRIIQGARPGNYGYTF; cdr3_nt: TGTGCCAGCAGGATTATACAGGGGGCGCGTCCTGGGAACTATGGCTACACCTTC
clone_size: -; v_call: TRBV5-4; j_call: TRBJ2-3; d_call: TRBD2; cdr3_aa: CASSFGTRGTDTQYF; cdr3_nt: TGTGCCAGCAGCTTCGGGACTAGGGGAACAGATACGCAGTATTTT